One sample yielded the 7 T cell receptor beta chains listed below, sequenced in a study of neoadjuvant nivolumab and ipilimumab in lung cancer. TCRdb's copy holds only in-frame clones and misses some; the assay was immunoSEQ multiplex PCR. The data hold around 10,000 clones, with approximately 85% observed a single time. Sequenced material: peripheral blood, taken before neoadjuvant nivolumab, alone or with ipilimumab. These receptors were obtained from an adult with non-small cell lung cancer.

This chain joins TRBV5-5 and TRBJ2-4, with D maybe TRBD1 (6 bases). CDR1 SGHKS and CDR2 YYEKEE come from the germline V gene (reference sequence). With 2 bases removed from V and 0 bases from J, the gap between germline ends came to 18 bases. CDR3 length equals 18 residues. The CDR3 is CASSFEGQPQLAKNIQYF. The CDR3, as DNA: TGTGCCAGCAGCTTTGAAGGACAGCCTCAACTAGCCAAAAACATTCAGTACTTC.

The chain employs TRBV19 and TRBJ1-4; 8 bases fit TRBD1. V gave up 5 bases and J gave up 7 bases; unmatched junction bases: 6. This CDR3 spans 14 amino acids. Looked up from germline, CDR1 is LNHDA and CDR2 is SQIVND (reference sequence). The DNA of the CDR3 is TGTGCCAGTAGTCTGGCAGGGGGCGGTGAAAAACTGTTTTTT. Residues: CASSLAGGGEKLFF.

The chain has TRBV5-6 and TRBJ1-2; D may be TRBD1 (6 bases). With 1 base removed from V and 3 bases from J, the gap between germline ends came to 7 bases. Germline V gene lookup returns CDR1 SGHDT and CDR2 YYEEEE. The CDR3 is made up of 13 amino acids. The CDR3 nucleotides read TGTGCCAGCAGCTTGAACAGGGACTATGGCTACACCTTC. This encodes CASSLNRDYGYTF.

The rearrangement joins TRBV5-1 to TRBJ1-1; 7 positions agree with TRBD1. The CDR3 sequence is 13 residues long. CDR1 is SGHRS, CDR2 YFSETQ, per germline. V lost 3 bases, J lost 5 bases, and 4 bases stayed unmatched. The CDR3 protein is CASSSQGLTEAFF. The CDR3 DNA is TGCGCCAGCAGCTCACAGGGGTTGACTGAAGCTTTCTTT.

This clone was observed a few times. CDR3 sequence (DNA): TGTGCCAGCAGTGACCCCGCGACAGGGATCTCCTACGAGCAGTACTTC. Translation gives CASSDPATGISYEQYF. V gene TRBV6-1 combines with J gene TRBJ2-7, with 7 bases fitting TRBD1. This CDR3 is 16 amino acids long. Germline V gene sequence: CDR1 MNHNS, CDR2 SASEGT. With V trimmed by 3 bases and J by 0 bases, 8 bases remained unmatched.

The V gene is TRBV6-1, the J gene TRBJ2-3, with D perhaps matching TRBD2 (6 bases). Germline V gene data show CDR1 as MNHNS and CDR2 as SASEGT. Trimming cost V 4 bases and J 4 bases, with 15 bases left between them. This CDR3 is built from 15 residues. CDR3 bases: TGTGCCAGCAGTGCCTCGACTAGTGGTGCAGATACGCAGTATTTT. Its translation: CASSASTSGADTQYF.

V usage is TRBV5-6 and J usage is TRBJ1-2; a possible D gene is TRBD1 (5 bases). In germline, CDR1 is SGHDT, CDR2 YYEEEE. V shed 4 bases and J shed 3 bases, with 13 bases lying between them. The CDR3 has 14 residues. The CDR3 here is CASSPGRRDYGYTF. CDR3 bases: TGTGCCAGCAGCCCGGGACGCCGGGACTATGGCTACACCTTC.